The T cell receptor (beta chain) described here comes from a study of blood T cell repertoires in COVID-19. Whole-study context: Acute and convalescent COVID-19 samples came from the United States, Italy and Spain.

V lost 6 bases to trimming and J lost 4 bases; unmatched junction nucleotides: 6. The CDR3 extends over 13 amino acids. The germline V gene has CDR1 KGHSH and CDR2 LQKENI. Profiling relied on immunoSEQ multiplex PCR, and the TCRdb table lists in-frame clones only, not all of them. Altogether some 110,000 clones are present, approximately 87% being singletons, with the ten largest covering 7.9%. Input material: peripheral blood. The receptor's source is a man in his 70s who had recovered from COVID-19. J is TRBJ2-7 and V is TRBV18, with 7 bases aligning to TRBD1. The CDR3 sequence: CASSPGQLYEQYF. DNA for the CDR3: TGTGCCAGCTCCCCGGGACAGCTTTACGAGCAGTACTTC.